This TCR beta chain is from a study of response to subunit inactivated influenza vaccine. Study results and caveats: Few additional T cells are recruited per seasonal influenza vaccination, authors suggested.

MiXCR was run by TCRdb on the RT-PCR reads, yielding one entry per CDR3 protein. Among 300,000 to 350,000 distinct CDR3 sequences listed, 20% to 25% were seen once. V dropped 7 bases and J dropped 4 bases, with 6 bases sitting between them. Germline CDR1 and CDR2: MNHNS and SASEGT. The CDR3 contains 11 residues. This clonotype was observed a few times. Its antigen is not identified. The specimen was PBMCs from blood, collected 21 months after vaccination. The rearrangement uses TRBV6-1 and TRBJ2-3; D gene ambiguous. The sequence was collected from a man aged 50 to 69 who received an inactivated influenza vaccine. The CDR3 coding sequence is TGTGCCAGCACCTTCGCAGATACGCAGTATTTT. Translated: CASTFADTQYF.